One TCR beta chain is described in this entry. This entry is derived from a study of blood T cell repertoires in COVID-19. Turning to the study itself: T cells, B-cell-depleted T cells, or PBMCs supplied cDNA or gDNA.

Trimming removed 2 bases at V and 5 bases at J, with 7 bases between. The CDR3 contains 12 residues. Looked up from germline, CDR1 is SGHTA and CDR2 is FQGNSA. Those enrolled, adults aged roughly 18 to 90 years, came from around 25 US areas. Cohort assignment relied on participant-reported clinical history. Cohort 3 donors counted as recovered after two negative PCRs, clearance, or resolved symptoms. The table came from immunoSEQ multiplex PCR; TCRdb's copy has only in-frame clones and leaves some out. The data contain about 220,000 clones, approximately 80% of them singletons. The sequence was collected from a woman between 55 and 75 years old who had recovered from COVID-19. Sequencing input: PBMCs or T cells enriched from blood (not recorded which). V usage is TRBV7-2 and J usage is TRBJ2-7; no firm D call. CDR3 DNA: TGTGCCAGCAGCTTACTAGTCAACGAGCAGTACTTC. Protein: CASSLLVNEQYF.